Listed below are T cell receptor beta chains from one sample, sequenced in a study of neurological immune-mediated disorders. TCRdb independently ran MiXCR on the 5' RACE reads; one entry per CDR3 protein. The sample lists around 80,000 distinct CDR3 sequences; 10% were seen once. Sequenced input: PBMCs. Receptor source: a man between 35 and 55 years old in good health. Both conserved end residues are trimmed from each CDR3. Some rows mark clone size as missing; the rest say once, few, many or name a class of expanded clone.

clone size	V gene	CDR3 protein
many	TRBV3-1	ASSQLTGVNEQF
many	TRBV7-2	ASSFTLTGAYEQY
many	TRBV7-9	ASSLLGREQY
many	TRBV5-1	ASSLEGGKNTQY
many	TRBV29-1	SVQSLTGNGYT
few	TRBV28	ASSLPIDIGDEQF
many	TRBV5-1	ASSLDTPSYEQY
many	TRBV6-5	ASSYSRLAGGHNEQF
many	TRBV29-1	SVNTGGGYYGYT
many	TRBV24-1	ATSDLRPGTRGDTQY
many	TRBV7-9	ASSPDAGGETQY
many	TRBV27	ASRKGYTGELF
many	TRBV3-1	ASSSTFSGANVLT
many	TRBV5-1	ASSPGQGNWINEQF
.	TRBV9	ASSHGQGWYEQY
many	TRBV5-6	ASSLNPSTSYGYT
few	TRBV12-3/TRBV12-4	ASSAGTGSSYNEQF
many	TRBV9	ASSVLGSSYEQY
many	TRBV7-2	ASASASYNEQF
.	TRBV29-1	SVKTEYYEQY
many	TRBV20-1	SAPLYLNTEAF
many	TRBV7-9	ASRIGQGDYGYT
many	TRBV27	ASSPGVANYGYT
many	TRBV29-1	SVRGGYGSYEQY
many	TRBV7-2	ASSQDSYEQY
many	TRBV10-1	ASFRDEGREETQY
many	TRBV28	ASIGSFGQGSYEQY
few	TRBV3-1	ASSLSLGSWGNEQF
many	TRBV6-6	ASSYRQGSETQY
.	TRBV24-1	ATSDPNMDTQY
.	TRBV3-1	ASSPWSPYTEAF
many	TRBV7-2	ASSLETWNTEAF
.	TRBV7-8	ASSLDGGGWRGNEQF
many	TRBV12-3/TRBV12-4	ASVDRTTNEKLF
many	TRBV7-6	ASSFGQPPLNEKLF
many	TRBV5-5	ASSRLDSPLLAIQY
many	TRBV7-3	ASRPGLAGNQETQY
.	TRBV5-6	ASSSPPSGNEQF
many	TRBV9	ASSLGGNQQETQY